A selection of T cell receptor beta chains follows, all from one sample in a study of T-cell reconstitution after alpha-beta-depleted transplantation in children. A single record per CDR3 protein comes from TCRdb applying MiXCR to the PCR reads. Here the sample spans 500,000 to 750,000 distinct CDR3 sequences, 25% to 30% being singletons. The material sequenced was PBMCs, taken before TCRalphabeta/CD19-depleted stem cell transplant. These receptors all come from a boy under two years old with Wiskott-Aldrich syndrome, due to receive a stem cell transplant. Both conserved end residues are part of each CDR3. Fields, in order: D gene, clone size, J gene, V gene, CDR3 length, CDR3 DNA, CDR3 protein. The D gene is left open where the match is weak. Only some rows state a clone size, as once, few, many or a class for expanded clones.

- | - | TRBJ2-1 | TRBV2 | 17 | TGTGCCAGCAGTGATCGGAGTACGTCTCGGTCCTACAATGAGCAGTTCTTC | CASSDRSTSRSYNEQFF
TRBD1 | - | TRBJ1-5 | TRBV7-8 | 15 | TGTGCCAGCAGCGCCGGGACAGGGGGCGTTCAGCCCCAGCATTTT | CASSAGTGGVQPQHF
- | - | TRBJ2-1 | TRBV7-2 | 15 | TGTGCCAGCAGCTTAGTTCTCTATATCTCCAATGAGCAGTTCTTC | CASSLVLYISNEQFF
TRBD2 | - | TRBJ2-3 | TRBV18 | 20 | TGTGCCAGCTCACCACTTGGGACTAGCGGGAGGTACCGGGAAGAGGATACGCAGTATTTT | CASSPLGTSGRYREEDTQYF
- | - | TRBJ2-2 | TRBV3-1 | 13 | TGTGCCAGCAGCCAAGATGGGATCGGGGAGCTGTTTTTT | CASSQDGIGELFF
- | - | TRBJ2-1 | TRBV12-3/TRBV12-4 | 16 | TGTGCCAGCAGTTTAGCGCGGACTCCGGAGGTTAATGAGCAGTTCTTC | CASSLARTPEVNEQFF
TRBD2 | few | TRBJ2-1 | TRBV11-2 | 17 | TGTGCCAGCAGCTTATATCGCAGCGGGAGCCCCTACAATGAGCAGTTCTTC | CASSLYRSGSPYNEQFF
TRBD2 | - | TRBJ2-1 | TRBV5-1 | 16 | TGCGCCAGCAGCAAACCGACTAGCGGGAATGACAATGAGCAGTTCTTC | CASSKPTSGNDNEQFF
TRBD2 | few | TRBJ2-7 | TRBV20-1 | 15 | TGCAGTGCTAGAGATCGGCTAGCGGGAGACGGGGAGCAGTACTTC | CSARDRLAGDGEQYF
- | - | TRBJ2-1 | TRBV15 | 15 | TGTGCCACCAGCAGACCTCAAGGGAGTAAGGATGAGCAGTTCTTC | CATSRPQGSKDEQFF
TRBD1 | once | TRBJ2-2 | TRBV7-9 | 15 | TGTGCCAGCAGCTTGGAGACAGGGTTGACCGGGGAGCTGTTTTTT | CASSLETGLTGELFF
- | few | TRBJ1-4 | TRBV30 | 13 | TGTGCCTGGAGTGGGGGGGGCGGTGAAAAACTGTTTTTT | CAWSGGGGEKLFF
TRBD2 | few | TRBJ2-3 | TRBV4-1 | 17 | TGCGCCAGCAGCCAGACTTTCGTAGCGGGAGACACAGATACGCAGTATTTT | CASSQTFVAGDTDTQYF
TRBD2 | - | TRBJ2-5 | TRBV9 | 17 | TGTGCCAGCAGCACGGGGACTAGCGGGAGAGTCCAAGAGACCCAGTACTTC | CASSTGTSGRVQETQYF
- | - | TRBJ1-2 | TRBV19 | 12 | TGTGCCAGTAGTATTCCGGTCTATGGCTACACCTTC | CASSIPVYGYTF
- | few | TRBJ2-5 | TRBV10-3 | 13 | TGTGCCAGCGCGGCGGGTCTCCAAGAGACCCAGTACTTC | CASAAGLQETQYF
- | once | TRBJ2-7 | TRBV20-1 | 13 | TGCAGTGCTAGAGATTTTAGCGGCTACGAGCAGTACTTC | CSARDFSGYEQYF
TRBD2 | - | TRBJ2-2 | TRBV20-1 | 16 | TGCAGTGCTAGAGTGAGCGGGAGGGCGAACACCGGGGAGCTGTTTTTT | CSARVSGRANTGELFF
- | few | TRBJ1-5 | TRBV24-1 | 16 | TGTGCCACCAGTCGTATTACACCAAGCCGCAATCAGCCCCAGCATTTT | CATSRITPSRNQPQHF
- | - | TRBJ2-5 | TRBV11-2 | 17 | TGTGCCAGCAGCCTACCCAACCTCGGACAGAAGCTGCAGACCCAGTACTTC | CASSLPNLGQKLQTQYF
- | - | TRBJ1-3 | TRBV4-1 | 15 | TGCGCCAGCAGCCAAGGACAGGTCCTCCAAAACACCATATATTTT | CASSQGQVLQNTIYF
- | few | TRBJ1-1 | TRBV5-1 | 14 | TGCGCCAGCAGCTTGACAGGGAGGGACACTGAAGCTTTCTTT | CASSLTGRDTEAFF
- | few | TRBJ2-1 | TRBV21-1 | 13 | TGTGCAGAAGGGGGGAGGGCATACAATGAGCAGTTCTTC | CAEGGRAYNEQFF